Each of the 2 T cell receptor beta chains below was sequenced from the same sample in a study of T-cell memory formation after mild COVID-19. TCRdb processed the 5' RACE reads anew with MiXCR; each CDR3 protein has one entry. This sample has about 260,000 distinct CDR3 sequences, with 15% to 20% found just once. Sequenced: PBMCs or a T cell subset sorted from them (not recorded which). These receptors were taken from a man aged 18 to 29 who had mild COVID-19 (a few samples of this study predate the infection). Cell type and time point are not known.

This clonotype was found a few times. The rearrangement joins TRBV18 to TRBJ2-5, with D unresolved. The CDR3 runs to 13 residues. V shed 5 bases and J shed 1 base, with 8 bases lying between them. Per the germline V gene, CDR1 is KGHSH and CDR2 is LQKENI. CDR3 residues: CASSTYVQETQYF. CDR3 nucleotide sequence: TGTGCCAGCTCAACGTACGTCCAAGAGACCCAGTACTTC.

This clonotype turned up a few times. The V gene is TRBV20-1, the J gene TRBJ1-2; D is unresolved. V dropped 5 bases and J dropped 7 bases, with 17 bases sitting between them. The CDR3 runs 13 residues. Germline V CDR1 and CDR2: DFQATT, SNEGSKA (reference sequence). CDR3 sequence (DNA): TGCAGTGCTTCAAGCAAACAAGGCAGTGGCTACACCTTC. Its protein is CSASSKQGSGYTF.